This TCR beta chain derives from a study of identifying expanded T cells in peripheral blood. The method was immunoSEQ multiplex PCR; TCRdb's version includes in-frame clones alone and lacks a portion of them. The data hold around 120,000 clones, with approximately 86% observed a single time. No infections or other immune events were documented during collection. Germline V gives CDR1 SGHAT, CDR2 FQNNGV. The CDR3 extends over 12 amino acids. Trimming left V 2 bases short and J 6 bases short, with 7 bases between. Study findings and constraints: Across healthy donors, higher total template counts meant significantly greater approximately 2-week count variance.

Comment on this clone: No antigen is known for it.

The sequence was collected from a person aged 18 to 75 in good health. Source material: blood. The chain uses TRBV11-2 and TRBJ2-5, with D unclear. The CDR3 DNA sequence: TGTGCCAGCAGCTTATTAGCAAAGACCCAGTACTTC. Its translation: CASSLLAKTQYF.